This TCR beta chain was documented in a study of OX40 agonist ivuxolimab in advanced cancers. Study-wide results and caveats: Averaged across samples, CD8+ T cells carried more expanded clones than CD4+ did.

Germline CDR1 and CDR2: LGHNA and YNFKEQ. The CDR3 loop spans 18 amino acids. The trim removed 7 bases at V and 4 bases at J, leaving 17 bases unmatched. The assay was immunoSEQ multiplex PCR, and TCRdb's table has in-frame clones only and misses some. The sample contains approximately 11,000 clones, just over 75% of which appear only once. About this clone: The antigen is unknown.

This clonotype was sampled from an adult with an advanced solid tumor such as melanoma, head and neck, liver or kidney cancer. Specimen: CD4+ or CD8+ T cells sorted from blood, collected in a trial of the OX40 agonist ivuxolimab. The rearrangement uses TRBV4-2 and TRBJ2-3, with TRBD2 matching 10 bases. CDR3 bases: TGTGCCAGCACCCCAAGAGCTAGCGGGGGACCACCCTCAGATACGCAGTATTTT. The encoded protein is CASTPRASGGPPSDTQYF.